Listed below are T cell receptor beta chains from one sample, sequenced in a study of blood T cell repertoires in COVID-19. TCRdb's table, derived via immunoSEQ multiplex PCR, lists solely in-frame clones and lacks some. This sample has about 160,000 clones, with roughly 90% found just once. What was sequenced was peripheral blood. Receptors were obtained from a man aged 60 to 69 with acute or convalescent COVID-19. CDR3s include the opening cysteine and the closing phenylalanine or tryptophan. The order of the fields is CDR3 protein, CDR3 DNA, J gene, clone size, V gene, D gene. The D gene is left open where the match is weak. Clone size is not always given. Where it is, it says once, few, many or a class for expanded clones.

CDR3 protein: CASSLARAGAHEQYF; CDR3 DNA: TGTGCCAGCAGCTTAGCCCGCGCGGGGGCTCACGAGCAGTACTTC; J gene: TRBJ2-7; clone size: .; V gene: TRBV7-8; D gene: .
CDR3 protein: CASSQQYSPLHF; CDR3 DNA: TGTGCCAGCAGCCAACAGTATTCACCCCTCCACTTT; J gene: TRBJ1-6; clone size: .; V gene: TRBV14; D gene: .
CDR3 protein: CASSPKGVPHLDEAFF; CDR3 DNA: TGTGCCAGCTCACCAAAAGGGGTCCCACATCTTGATGAAGCTTTCTTT; J gene: TRBJ1-1; clone size: once; V gene: TRBV18; D gene: .
CDR3 protein: CSASTSQVPTDTQYF; CDR3 DNA: TGCAGTGCTAGTACATCTCAAGTCCCCACAGATACGCAGTATTTT; J gene: TRBJ2-3; clone size: .; V gene: TRBV20-1; D gene: .
CDR3 protein: CASSDPGTPPLYGYTF; CDR3 DNA: TGTGCCAGCAGCGACCCCGGGACACCACCTCTGTATGGCTACACCTTC; J gene: TRBJ1-2; clone size: .; V gene: TRBV7-2; D gene: .
CDR3 protein: CASKQSGGYYGYTF; CDR3 DNA: TGTGCCAGCAAGCAGTCAGGAGGGTACTATGGCTACACCTTC; J gene: TRBJ1-2; clone size: .; V gene: TRBV2; D gene: .
CDR3 protein: CASSPRTGTPTDGYTF; CDR3 DNA: TGTGCCAGCAGTCCCCGGACAGGGACACCTACCGATGGCTACACCTTC; J gene: TRBJ1-2; clone size: .; V gene: TRBV27; D gene: TRBD1
CDR3 protein: CATNKGGLGAYEQYF; CDR3 DNA: TGTGCCACCAATAAGGGGGGGCTTGGGGCCTACGAGCAGTACTTC; J gene: TRBJ2-7; clone size: .; V gene: TRBV6-5; D gene: .
CDR3 protein: CASSQHRELFF; CDR3 DNA: TGTGCCAGCAGCCAACACCGGGAGCTGTTTTTT; J gene: TRBJ2-2; clone size: .; V gene: TRBV5-5; D gene: .
CDR3 protein: CASSYSRHLNTEAFF; CDR3 DNA: TGTGCCAGCAGTTACTCGAGACACCTGAACACTGAAGCTTTCTTT; J gene: TRBJ1-1; clone size: .; V gene: TRBV6-6; D gene: .
CDR3 protein: CASRRRGTGPYEQYF; CDR3 DNA: TGTGCCAGCAGGCGCCGGGGGACAGGGCCCTACGAGCAGTACTTC; J gene: TRBJ2-7; clone size: .; V gene: TRBV7-2; D gene: TRBD1
CDR3 protein: CASSPGTGGNQPQHF; CDR3 DNA: TGTGCCAGCTCACCGGGGACTGGGGGCAATCAGCCCCAGCATTTT; J gene: TRBJ1-5; clone size: .; V gene: TRBV18; D gene: .
CDR3 protein: CASSRTGGNTIYF; CDR3 DNA: TGTGCCAGCAGCAGGACAGGTGGAAACACCATATATTTT; J gene: TRBJ1-3; clone size: few; V gene: TRBV21-1; D gene: .
CDR3 protein: CASSQEVTGAAFF; CDR3 DNA: TGTGCCAGCAGCCAAGAGGTCACAGGGGCGGCTTTCTTT; J gene: TRBJ1-1; clone size: .; V gene: TRBV3-1/TRBV3-2; D gene: TRBD1
CDR3 protein: CSVRPGQGANTIYF; CDR3 DNA: TGCAGCGTTCGCCCGGGACAGGGAGCAAACACCATATATTTT; J gene: TRBJ1-3; clone size: .; V gene: TRBV29-1; D gene: TRBD1
CDR3 protein: CASRHTGSFGYTF; CDR3 DNA: TGCGCCAGCAGACATACAGGGTCTTTTGGCTACACCTTC; J gene: TRBJ1-2; clone size: .; V gene: TRBV4-1; D gene: .
CDR3 protein: CASSPDGTDNQPQHF; CDR3 DNA: TGCGCCAGCAGCCCCGACGGGACAGATAATCAGCCCCAGCATTTT; J gene: TRBJ1-5; clone size: .; V gene: TRBV4-1; D gene: TRBD1
CDR3 protein: CATGLGGGAQNEQFF; CDR3 DNA: TGTGCCACCGGACTGGGCGGGGGGGCCCAGAATGAGCAGTTCTTC; J gene: TRBJ2-1; clone size: .; V gene: TRBV10-3; D gene: TRBD2
CDR3 protein: CASSLGQATEAFF; CDR3 DNA: TGTGCCAGCAGCCTAGGACAGGCAACTGAAGCTTTCTTT; J gene: TRBJ1-1; clone size: .; V gene: TRBV3-1/TRBV3-2; D gene: TRBD1
CDR3 protein: CASSGGGTGAEQYF; CDR3 DNA: TGTGCCAGCAGTGGGGGTGGGACAGGGGCCGAGCAGTACTTC; J gene: TRBJ2-7; clone size: .; V gene: TRBV2; D gene: TRBD1
CDR3 protein: CASSFRAEGTQYF; CDR3 DNA: TGTGCCAGCAGCTTCAGGGCGGAGGGGACCCAGTACTTC; J gene: TRBJ2-5; clone size: .; V gene: TRBV7-3; D gene: .
CDR3 protein: CASSPPGSSQNIQYF; CDR3 DNA: TGTGCCAGCAGTCCCCCGGGTTCCAGCCAAAACATTCAGTACTTC; J gene: TRBJ2-4; clone size: .; V gene: TRBV28; D gene: .
CDR3 protein: CASSRDSGREKLFF; CDR3 DNA: TGTGCCAGCAGCCGGGACAGTGGGCGAGAAAAACTGTTTTTT; J gene: TRBJ1-4; clone size: .; V gene: TRBV11-2; D gene: TRBD1
CDR3 protein: CATSNRGTGADTQYF; CDR3 DNA: TGTGCCACCAGCAACAGGGGGACAGGAGCTGATACGCAGTATTTT; J gene: TRBJ2-3; clone size: .; V gene: TRBV24-1; D gene: TRBD1
CDR3 protein: CARSLGGRGAGQMNTEAFF; CDR3 DNA: TGCGCCCGCAGCTTGGGGGGGCGGGGGGCCGGACAGATGAACACTGAAGCTTTCTTT; J gene: TRBJ1-1; clone size: .; V gene: TRBV5-1; D gene: .
CDR3 protein: CARAGGNEQFF; CDR3 DNA: TGTGCCAGGGCTGGGGGGAATGAGCAGTTCTTC; J gene: TRBJ2-1; clone size: .; V gene: TRBV2; D gene: .
CDR3 protein: CASSSPQGATEAFF; CDR3 DNA: TGTGCCAGCAGCTCCCCCCAGGGGGCCACTGAAGCTTTCTTT; J gene: TRBJ1-1; clone size: few; V gene: TRBV5-6; D gene: TRBD1
CDR3 protein: CATSDRVNTEAFF; CDR3 DNA: TGTGCCACCAGTGACCGGGTGAACACTGAAGCTTTCTTT; J gene: TRBJ1-1; clone size: .; V gene: TRBV24-1; D gene: .
CDR3 protein: CASRRQGDNYGYTF; CDR3 DNA: TGTGCCAGCAGAAGACAGGGAGATAACTATGGCTACACCTTC; J gene: TRBJ1-2; clone size: .; V gene: TRBV6-5; D gene: TRBD1
CDR3 protein: CASSPSGRLEHYGYTF; CDR3 DNA: TGTGCCAGCTCACCCAGCGGACGGCTCGAACACTATGGCTACACCTTC; J gene: TRBJ1-2; clone size: .; V gene: TRBV18; D gene: .
CDR3 protein: CASSQGSVILWGYTF; CDR3 DNA: TGTGCCAGCAGCCAAGGATCCGTAATCCTATGGGGCTACACCTTC; J gene: TRBJ1-2; clone size: .; V gene: TRBV14; D gene: .
CDR3 protein: CASSWGGGTEAFF; CDR3 DNA: TGTGCCAGCAGCTGGGGCGGGGGCACTGAAGCTTTCTTT; J gene: TRBJ1-1; clone size: .; V gene: TRBV7-6; D gene: .
CDR3 protein: CASSLSSGGRGKETQYF; CDR3 DNA: TGCGCCAGCAGCTTGAGTTCCGGGGGGCGAGGAAAAGAGACCCAGTACTTC; J gene: TRBJ2-5; clone size: .; V gene: TRBV5-1; D gene: .
CDR3 protein: CASKWGRGLPGELFF; CDR3 DNA: TGTGCCAGCAAATGGGGCAGGGGGCTCCCCGGGGAGCTGTTTTTT; J gene: TRBJ2-2; clone size: .; V gene: TRBV5-6; D gene: TRBD1
CDR3 protein: CSVAEGRPYNEQFF; CDR3 DNA: TGCAGCGTTGCGGAGGGCCGCCCCTACAATGAGCAGTTCTTC; J gene: TRBJ2-1; clone size: .; V gene: TRBV29-1; D gene: .
CDR3 protein: CASSPRTDTQYF; CDR3 DNA: TGCGCCAGCAGCCCTCGCACAGATACGCAGTATTTT; J gene: TRBJ2-3; clone size: once; V gene: TRBV5-1; D gene: .
CDR3 protein: CAISVDSLNTEAFF; CDR3 DNA: TGTGCCATCAGTGTGGACAGCCTCAACACTGAAGCTTTCTTT; J gene: TRBJ1-1; clone size: few; V gene: TRBV10-3; D gene: .
CDR3 protein: CASSRTGSNTEAFF; CDR3 DNA: TGCGCCAGCAGCCGGACAGGGTCGAACACTGAAGCTTTCTTT; J gene: TRBJ1-1; clone size: .; V gene: TRBV5-1; D gene: TRBD1
CDR3 protein: CAISVSSNTGELFF; CDR3 DNA: TGTGCCATCAGTGTATCTAGTAACACCGGGGAGCTGTTTTTT; J gene: TRBJ2-2; clone size: .; V gene: TRBV10-3; D gene: .
CDR3 protein: CASSVRDRAMLGYTF; CDR3 DNA: TGTGCCAGCAGTGTTCGGGACAGGGCGATGTTAGGCTACACCTTC; J gene: TRBJ1-2; clone size: many; V gene: TRBV2; D gene: TRBD1
CDR3 protein: CASSRLWGGYEQYF; CDR3 DNA: TGTGCCAGCAGTCGATTGTGGGGGGGCTACGAGCAGTACTTC; J gene: TRBJ2-7; clone size: .; V gene: TRBV2; D gene: TRBD2
CDR3 protein: CASSPLRGDTQYF; CDR3 DNA: TGTGCCAGCAGCCCCCTCCGGGGGGATACGCAGTATTTT; J gene: TRBJ2-3; clone size: .; V gene: TRBV6-2/TRBV6-3; D gene: .
CDR3 protein: CASSQGQGYGYTF; CDR3 DNA: TGTGCCAGCAGCCAGGGACAGGGCTATGGCTACACCTTC; J gene: TRBJ1-2; clone size: .; V gene: TRBV11-2; D gene: TRBD1
CDR3 protein: CASSPPPPTYEQYF; CDR3 DNA: TGTGCCAGCTCACCACCTCCCCCAACCTACGAGCAGTACTTC; J gene: TRBJ2-7; clone size: .; V gene: TRBV18; D gene: .
CDR3 protein: CASSQDRAIYTQYF; CDR3 DNA: TGCGCCAGCAGCCAAGATCGAGCTATATATACGCAGTATTTT; J gene: TRBJ2-3; clone size: few; V gene: TRBV4-3; D gene: .
CDR3 protein: CASSQGQGSPSPLHF; CDR3 DNA: TGTGCCAGCAGCCAAGGACAGGGGTCTCCTTCACCCCTCCACTTT; J gene: TRBJ1-6; clone size: .; V gene: TRBV3-1/TRBV3-2; D gene: TRBD1
CDR3 protein: CASSVDSTSTDTQYF; CDR3 DNA: TGTGCCAGCAGCGTAGATAGTACTAGCACAGATACGCAGTATTTT; J gene: TRBJ2-3; clone size: .; V gene: TRBV9; D gene: .
CDR3 protein: CASSPASGRDSYTF; CDR3 DNA: TGTGCCAGCAGCCCCGCGTCAGGGAGGGACAGCTACACCTTC; J gene: TRBJ1-2; clone size: .; V gene: TRBV3-1/TRBV3-2; D gene: .
CDR3 protein: CASCPAGGPNTGELFF; CDR3 DNA: TGTGCCTCCTGCCCAGCGGGGGGGCCGAACACCGGGGAGCTGTTTTTT; J gene: TRBJ2-2; clone size: .; V gene: TRBV7-6; D gene: TRBD2